What follows are 30 T cell receptor beta chains derived from one specimen sequenced in a study of identical twins. TCRdb analysed the 5' RACE reads with MiXCR anew, one entry per CDR3 protein. The sample lists about 550,000 distinct CDR3 sequences, 20% to 25% occurring once. This sample was shared with a second study, whose subject was yellow fever vaccine responses in identical twins.

The sample consisted of CD4+ T cells sorted from blood. The receptors were gathered from a woman between 18 and 29 years old in good health.

This clonotype occurred a few times. This chain links TRBV7-8 with TRBJ2-1; the match to TRBD2 covers 12 bases. V was clipped by 11 bases and J by 12 bases; unmatched bases: 14. The CDR3 has 14 amino acids. The germline gives CDR1 SGHVS, CDR2 FQNEAQ. The CDR3 DNA reads as TGTGCCTCCGCCCCCGGACTAGCGGGGAGGGGGCAGTTCTTC. Residues: CASAPGLAGRGQFF.

This rearrangement joins TRBV12-3 or TRBV12-4 to TRBJ2-7; 8 positions agree with TRBD2. The CDR3 is 14 residues long. Trimming cost V 8 bases and J 0 bases; bases outside gene matches: 6. In DNA form, the CDR3 reads TGTGCCAGCGGACGGCGGGAGGCCTCCTACGAGCAGTACTTC. This codes for CASGRREASYEQYF.

The chain couples TRBV7-2 to TRBJ2-1; 13 nucleotides line up with TRBD2. The CDR3 extends over 15 amino acids. Germline V gives CDR1 SGHTA, CDR2 FQGNSA. V lost 5 bases and J lost 10; bases outside the gene matches: 8. CDR3 nucleotide sequence: TGTGCCAGCAGCCAGCGACTAGCGGGAGGACGGGAGCAGTTCTTC. This translates into CASSQRLAGGREQFF.

The chain has TRBV19 and TRBJ2-6, with D perhaps matching TRBD1 (6 bases). This CDR3 is built from 15 residues. Germline V gene sequence: CDR1 LNHDA, CDR2 SQIVND (reference sequence). The V and J ends lost 6 bases and 2 bases respectively, with 11 bases between them. CDR3 DNA: TGTGCCAGTAGGGACAGCTCGCCTGGGGCCAACGTCCTGACTTTC. Translation gives CASRDSSPGANVLTF.

This clonotype was detected only a few times. The chain combines TRBV5-5 with TRBJ2-2; D not certain. CDR1 SGHKS and CDR2 YYEKEE come from the germline V gene (reference sequence). CDR3 length equals 15 residues. The ends were cut back, 2 bases at V and 0 bases at J, with 8 bases in the middle. The CDR3 nucleotides read TGTGCCAGCAGCTTCCTTTTATCGAACACCGGGGAGCTGTTTTTT. Its protein is CASSFLLSNTGELFF.

In DNA form, the CDR3 reads TGTGCCAGCAGCCAACCCGGCGGGCCTAGCCCGGTAGATGAGCAGTTCTTC. Translation gives CASSQPGGPSPVDEQFF. This chain uses TRBV4-2 with TRBJ2-1; possibly TRBD2 for D (5 bases). The CDR3 has 17 residues. Trimming removed 2 bases at V and 8 bases at J, with 22 bases between. Germline lookup yields CDR1 LGHNA and CDR2 YNFKEQ.

This clonotype has just a few counts. The rearrangement uses TRBV20-1 and TRBJ2-5; TRBD2 matches 8 bases. The CDR3 consists of 14 residues. Germline CDR1 reads DFQATT; CDR2 reads SNEGSKA (reference sequence). V shed 6 bases, J shed 4 bases, and the junction held 10 bases outside the gene matches. CDR3 nucleotide sequence: TGCAGTGCATGGCCGGGAGGGAAGGGAGAGACCCAGTACTTC. Its translation is CSAWPGGKGETQYF.

This chain links TRBV20-1 with TRBJ1-4; D ambiguous. Germline assignment: CDR1 DFQATT and CDR2 SNEGSKA (reference sequence). This CDR3 is 15 amino acids long. The V and J ends lost 1 base and 5 bases respectively, with 14 bases between them. The CDR3 DNA follows: TGCAGTGCTAGAGGATCTGGGGTTTCAAATGAAAAACTGTTTTTT. It encodes CSARGSGVSNEKLFF.

As DNA, the CDR3 is TGTGCCAGCAGTGCTGAGGAGGGGGCTTACGGTGGCTACACCTTC. This translates into CASSAEEGAYGGYTF. This chain connects TRBV2 to TRBJ1-2; 7 bases are shared with TRBD1. The J segment lost 7 bases and the V segment lost 4 bases, leaving 12 bases of the junction unmatched. The CDR3 length is 15 residues. The germline gives CDR1 SNHLY, CDR2 FYNNEI.

The chain recombines TRBV6-2 or TRBV6-3 with TRBJ2-3, with TRBD1 matching 8 bases. V dropped 2 bases and J dropped 3; count of bases not matched to a gene: 19. CDR3 length: 20 residues. From germline, CDR1 is MNHEY and CDR2 SVGEGT. CDR3 coding DNA: TGTGCCAGCAGTTACCACCCCCGGGCAGGGGGCGCGTTAGGTACAGATACGCAGTATTTT. It translates to CASSYHPRAGGALGTDTQYF.

This clonotype occurred a few times. The chain carries TRBV20-1 and TRBJ2-3, with no clear D. The CDR3 runs 15 residues. The V and J ends lost 5 bases and 2 bases respectively, with 17 bases between them. Looked up from germline, CDR1 is DFQATT and CDR2 is SNEGSKA (reference sequence). The CDR3 here is CSAAVVSEATDTQYF. Written as DNA, the CDR3 is TGCAGTGCTGCCGTGGTCAGCGAGGCCACAGATACGCAGTATTTT.

This clonotype occurred a few times. V is TRBV6-6 and J is TRBJ1-1, with TRBD1 identical over 10 bases. With V trimmed by 5 bases and J by 10 bases, 7 bases remained unmatched. Germline CDR1 and CDR2: MNHNY and SVGAGI (reference sequence). The CDR3 contains 13 residues. The CDR3 loop reads CASSRQGATSAFF. The CDR3, as DNA: TGTGCCAGCAGTAGACAGGGGGCGACGTCAGCTTTCTTT.

This clonotype has just a few counts. The CDR3 spells CASRRDRDNSPLHF. The CDR3, as DNA: TGTGCCAGCAGGAGGGACAGAGATAATTCACCCCTCCACTTT. The genes are TRBV5-5 and TRBJ1-6; 7 positions match TRBD1. J lost 5 bases, V lost 5 bases, and 4 bases had no gene match. This CDR3 region has 14 residues. CDR1 SGHKS and CDR2 YYEKEE come from the germline V gene (reference sequence).

This clonotype was observed a handful of times. The rearrangement uses TRBV11-1 and TRBJ1-6, with D perhaps TRBD1 (5 bases). There are 17 residues in the CDR3. Germline-derived CDR1 and CDR2 are SGHAT and FQDESV (reference sequence). The germline V and J ends were trimmed by 10 bases and 7 bases, with 26 bases remaining between them. This CDR3 reads CAIPPGEGLPGNSPLHF. The CDR3 DNA reads as TGTGCCATTCCCCCTGGGGAGGGGCTCCCTGGGAATTCACCCCTCCACTTT. Complete variable domain (other parts from reference TRBV11-1 and TRBJ1-6): EAEVAQSPRYKITEKSQAVAFWCDPISGHATLYWYRQILGQGPELLVQFQDESVVDDSQLPKDRFSAERLKGVDSTLKIQPAELGDSAMYLCAIPPGEGLPGNSPLHFGNGTRLTVT.

The table lists this clonotype with many counts. The gene calls are TRBV3-1 and TRBJ1-2; perhaps TRBD1 as D (5 bases). The CDR3 runs 16 residues. The V gene lost 4 bases and the J gene lost 8 bases, with 23 bases spanning the gap. CDR1 is LGHDT and CDR2 is YNNKEL in the germline V gene (reference sequence). CDR3 nucleotide sequence: TGTGCCAGCAGCCTACGGCGTGGGAGGACACTTGGAGGCTACACCTTC. Translated, it gives CASSLRRGRTLGGYTF.

V gene TRBV20-1 combines with J gene TRBJ2-7; the D is unclear. Trimming took off 3 bases at V and 1 base at J, with 7 bases between the two ends. The CDR3 has 12 amino acids. Per germline, CDR1 DFQATT and CDR2 SNEGSKA (reference sequence). DNA of the CDR3: TGCAGTGCTAGGTCCCCTTCCTACGAGCAGTACTTC. Translation: CSARSPSYEQYF.

With respect to this clonotype: One junction end disagrees with the germline gene, perhaps due to a read error. The rearrangement uses TRBV7-9 and TRBJ2-2, with no clear D. Germline loops: CDR1 SEHNR, CDR2 FQNEAQ (reference sequence). This CDR3 region has 13 residues. The chain's CDR3 is CAISRWGTGELFF. The CDR3 DNA sequence: TGTGCCATCAGCCGCTGGGGCACCGGGGAGCTGTTTTTT.

The chain links TRBV2 to TRBJ2-7; D is possibly TRBD1 (6 bases). Germline V gene sequence: CDR1 SNHLY, CDR2 FYNNEI. CDR3 length equals 15 residues. V was cut by 1 base and J by 6 bases, with 16 bases left in between. The CDR3 loop is CASSEDGGRAAEQYV. In DNA, the CDR3 is TGTGCCAGCAGTGAAGATGGGGGCAGGGCAGCCGAGCAGTACGTC.

The chain uses TRBV12-3 or TRBV12-4 and TRBJ2-2; D ambiguous. Trimming removed 5 bases at V and 6 bases at J, with 13 bases between. The CDR3 runs 14 residues. CDR3 amino acids: CASSPHQEPGELFF. Here the CDR3 DNA reads TGTGCCAGCAGTCCCCACCAGGAACCCGGGGAGCTGTTTTTT.

The chain uses TRBV7-2 and TRBJ1-5, with 11 nucleotides matching TRBD1. The CDR3 has 16 amino acids. Germline V gives CDR1 SGHTA, CDR2 FQGNSA. Trimming removed 5 bases from V and 2 bases from J; junction bases left unmatched: 5. The CDR3 DNA sequence: TGTGCCAGCAGCACAAGGACAGGGGGCGGCAATCAGCCCCAGCATTTT. This sequence encodes CASSTRTGGGNQPQHF.

This clonotype was detected only a few times. This chain connects TRBV29-1 to TRBJ2-7; possible D gene TRBD2, 5 bases. CDR1 is SQVTM and CDR2 is ANQGSEA in the germline V gene. Trimming shortened V by 7 bases and J by 2 bases, and 15 bases separated the two germline ends. The CDR3 sequence is 13 residues long. CDR3 sequence: CSALGSNTYEQYF. The CDR3 region has the DNA TGCAGCGCACTAGGGAGCAACACCTACGAGCAGTACTTC.

This clonotype was seen a handful of times. DNA for the CDR3: TGTGCCACCAGCAGAGTTTTCTCTGCGGTTGATGCTTTCTTT. Its translation is CATSRVFSAVDAFF. This chain links TRBV15 with TRBJ1-1; D not certain. The CDR3 loop spans 14 amino acids. CDR1 LNHNV and CDR2 YYDKDF come from the germline V gene (reference sequence). Trimming cost V 1 base and J 11 bases, with 17 bases left between them.

This clonotype has a handful of counts. This sequence joins TRBV7-9 and TRBJ2-3; D not resolved. The CDR3 length is 13 residues. V shed 5 bases and J shed 6 bases, with 12 bases lying between them. The V gene's germline CDR1 is SEHNR and CDR2 FQNEAQ (reference sequence). For the CDR3, the DNA is TGTGCCAGCAGCCGAGATAGTAAGGATACGCAGTATTTT. Its translation is CASSRDSKDTQYF.

This clonotype was detected many times. The chain carries TRBV12-3 or TRBV12-4 and TRBJ2-7, with 9 bases that match TRBD2. The CDR3 runs to 13 residues. Losses at the gene ends were 3 bases for V and 6 bases for J; bases not matched to a gene: 3. CDR3 residues: CASSFGTSSEQYF. The DNA of the CDR3 is TGTGCCAGCAGTTTCGGGACTAGCTCCGAGCAGTACTTC.

In this sample, this clonotype turned up a few times. This rearrangement joins TRBV12-3 or TRBV12-4 to TRBJ1-1; maybe TRBD1 (6 bases). The CDR3 consists of 13 residues. V was trimmed by 6 bases and J by 1 base, leaving 9 bases between them. CDR3 sequence: CASRPQGNTEAFF. In nucleotides, the CDR3 is TGTGCCAGCAGGCCACAGGGGAACACTGAAGCTTTCTTT.

The chain joins TRBV6-2 or TRBV6-3 to TRBJ2-2; TRBD2 matches 7 bases. The CDR3 is 13 residues long. CDR1 is MNHEY, CDR2 SVGEGT, per germline. The J segment lost 7 bases and the V segment lost 5 bases, leaving 4 bases of the junction unmatched. Here the CDR3 reads CASSRRGDGELFF. DNA for the CDR3: TGTGCCAGCAGTCGACGGGGGGACGGGGAGCTGTTTTTT.

This clonotype has ten or more counts. The V gene is TRBV3-1, the J gene TRBJ2-2; no clear D gene. CDR1 and CDR2 from the germline V gene are LGHDT and YNNKEL (reference sequence). This CDR3 has 14 residues. V dropped 0 bases and J dropped 4 bases, with 6 bases sitting between them. The CDR3 spells CASSQDRLTGELFF. DNA for the CDR3: TGTGCCAGCAGCCAAGATCGCCTCACCGGGGAGCTGTTTTTT. The full variable domain, rest sourced from reference TRBV3-1 and TRBJ2-2, is DTAVSQTPKYLVTQMGNDKSIKCEQNLGHDTMYWYKQDSKKFLKIMFSYNNKELIINETVPNRFSPKSPDKAHLNLHINSLELGDSAVYFCASSQDRLTGELFFGEGSRLTVL.

This clonotype was observed once. The genes are TRBV5-1 and TRBJ2-1, with D unclear. The CDR3 contains 14 residues. V gave up 0 bases and J gave up 4 bases, with 8 bases separating them. CDR1 SGHRS and CDR2 YFSETQ come from the germline V gene. The CDR3 coding sequence is TGCGCCAGCAGCTTGGGCAGGCTGTACAATGAGCAGTTCTTC. The encoded protein is CASSLGRLYNEQFF.

This clonotype has only a few counts. The gene calls are TRBV12-3 or TRBV12-4 and TRBJ2-1; TRBD2 agrees at 8 bases. V lost 0 bases to trimming and J lost 3 bases; unmatched junction nucleotides: 7. This CDR3 is built from 17 residues. CDR3 loop: CASSLAGSLAGYNEQFF. The CDR3 nucleotides are TGTGCCAGCAGTTTAGCGGGTAGTCTAGCGGGCTACAATGAGCAGTTCTTC.

The V gene is TRBV2, the J gene TRBJ1-6, with D uncertain. This CDR3 region has 14 residues. Looked up from germline, CDR1 is SNHLY and CDR2 is FYNNEI. Trimming pared 10 bases from V and 4 bases from J, leaving 14 bases between. The CDR3 DNA sequence: TGTGCCACCCGGGCGGGGAATTATAATTCACCCCTCCACTTT. Its translation: CATRAGNYNSPLHF.